This T cell receptor (beta chain) was captured by sequencing in a study of blood T cell repertoires in COVID-19. The CDR3 spans 13 residues. V was shortened by 7 bases and J by 4 bases, with 13 bases between the two germline ends. Germline V CDR1 and CDR2: MNHEY, SVGAGI. Using immunoSEQ multiplex PCR, the repertoire was profiled, and TCRdb retains in-frame clones only, with some absent. The repertoire has roughly 280,000 clones, approximately 90% of them found once; the top ten carry approximately 4%. This receptor was obtained from a woman in her 30s with acute COVID-19. The chain has TRBV6-5 and TRBJ1-2, with D perhaps matching TRBD1 (5 bases). Specimen: PBMCs or T cells enriched from blood (not recorded which). CDR3 in amino acids: CASTPGGGYGYTF. DNA of the CDR3: TGTGCCAGCACCCCCGGGGGGGGCTATGGCTACACCTTC.